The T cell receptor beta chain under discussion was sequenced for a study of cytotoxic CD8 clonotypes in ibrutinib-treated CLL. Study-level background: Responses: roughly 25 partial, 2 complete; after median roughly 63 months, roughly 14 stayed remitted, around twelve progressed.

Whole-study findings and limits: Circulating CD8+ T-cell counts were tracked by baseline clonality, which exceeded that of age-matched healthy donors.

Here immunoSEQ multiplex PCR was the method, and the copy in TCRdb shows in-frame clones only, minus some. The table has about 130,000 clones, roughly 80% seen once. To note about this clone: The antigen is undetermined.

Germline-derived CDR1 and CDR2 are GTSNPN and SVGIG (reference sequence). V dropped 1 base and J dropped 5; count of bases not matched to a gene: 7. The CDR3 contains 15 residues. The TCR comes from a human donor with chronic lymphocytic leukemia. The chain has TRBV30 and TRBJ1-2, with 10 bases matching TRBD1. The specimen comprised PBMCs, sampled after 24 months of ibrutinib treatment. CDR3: CAWSAPRTGGYGYTF. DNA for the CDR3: TGTGCCTGGAGTGCCCCACGGACAGGGGGATATGGCTACACCTTC.